The rows below give T cell receptor beta chains drawn from one sample of a study of T-cell reconstitution after alpha-beta-depleted transplantation in children. MiXCR, applied by TCRdb to the PCR reads, yields one record per CDR3 protein. Found here are around 340,000 distinct CDR3 sequences, 10% to 15% of them singletons; the top ten hold roughly 4.5%. The source was PBMCs, collected from the stem cell graft. The receptors were sampled from a human donor who donated a stem cell graft to a child with Fanconi anemia. CDR3s include the opening cysteine and the closing phenylalanine or tryptophan. Fields, in order: CDR3 length, D gene, clone size, J gene, V gene, CDR3 protein, CDR3 DNA. D genes are given only for firm matches. Rows may omit the clone size; those that give it use once, few, many or a size class.

>13|-|-|TRBJ2-5|TRBV7-9
CASSPHVRETQYF
TGTGCCAGCAGCCCACACGTCAGAGAGACCCAGTACTTC
>15|TRBD2|-|TRBJ2-3|TRBV3-1
CASRGTSLVGDTQYF
TGTGCCAGCAGGGGGACTAGCTTGGTGGGAGATACGCAGTATTTT
>13|-|-|TRBJ2-7|TRBV12-3/TRBV12-4
CASTTGVFHEQYF
TGTGCCAGCACGACCGGGGTATTCCACGAGCAGTACTTC
>13|-|-|TRBJ1-1|TRBV6-2/TRBV6-3
CASRTDRNTEAFF
TGTGCCAGCAGAACGGACAGGAACACTGAAGCTTTCTTT
>16|TRBD2|few|TRBJ2-1|TRBV10-2
CASSRSSGGIMNEQFF
TGCGCCAGCAGTCGCTCTAGCGGGGGGATTATGAATGAGCAGTTCTTC
>15|-|-|TRBJ1-2|TRBV28
CASSSVPLGSSGYTF
TGTGCCAGCAGTTCTGTACCCCTTGGGTCGAGTGGCTACACCTTC
>14|-|few|TRBJ2-4|TRBV12-3/TRBV12-4
CASSQEGGGNIQYF
TGTGCCAGCAGCCAAGAGGGAGGGGGAAACATTCAGTACTTC
>15|-|few|TRBJ2-2|TRBV6-1
CASSTNRVNTGELFF
TGTGCCAGCAGCACAAACAGGGTGAACACCGGGGAGCTGTTTTTT
>13|-|many|TRBJ2-6|TRBV20-1
CSARDSGANVLTF
TGCAGTGCTAGGGACTCTGGGGCCAACGTCCTGACTTTC
>16|-|-|TRBJ1-1|TRBV18
CASSPPLSGLGTEAFF
TGTGCCAGCTCACCACCTCTATCTGGCCTCGGGACTGAAGCTTTCTTT
>13|-|few|TRBJ1-2|TRBV10-2
CASSAALNYGYTF
TGCGCCAGCAGTGCAGCGCTTAACTATGGCTACACCTTC
>17|-|many|TRBJ1-1|TRBV11-1
CASSSTPWVSGNTEAFF
TGTGCCAGCAGCTCCACCCCATGGGTCTCGGGGAACACTGAAGCTTTCTTT
>15|-|few|TRBJ2-3|TRBV12-3/TRBV12-4
CASSSGPTNTDTQYF
TGTGCCAGCAGTAGTGGTCCAACGAATACAGATACGCAGTATTTT
>15|TRBD2|-|TRBJ2-5|TRBV12-3/TRBV12-4
CASSRFGGAGETQYF
TGTGCCAGTTCAAGGTTCGGGGGGGCCGGGGAGACCCAGTACTTC
>12|-|-|TRBJ2-1|TRBV20-1
CSAIDLYNEQFF
TGCAGTGCTATCGATCTTTACAATGAGCAGTTCTTC
>17|TRBD1|few|TRBJ2-5|TRBV9
CASSVDAGQGLQETQYF
TGTGCCAGCAGCGTTGACGCGGGACAGGGACTCCAAGAGACCCAGTACTTC
>13|-|-|TRBJ2-1|TRBV27
CASSPGPWNEQFF
TGTGCCAGCAGTCCCGGCCCGTGGAATGAGCAGTTCTTC
>15|-|-|TRBJ2-5|TRBV6-4
CASSPTGDGQETQYF
TGTGCCAGCAGTCCGACGGGGGATGGGCAAGAGACCCAGTACTTC
>14|TRBD1|few|TRBJ1-5|TRBV28
CASRTGGGGQPQHF
TGTGCCAGTCGTACAGGGGGCGGCGGTCAGCCCCAGCATTTT
>12|-|-|TRBJ1-2|TRBV5-8
CASSFYLGGYTF
TGTGCCAGCAGCTTTTATTTAGGTGGCTACACCTTC
>14|-|-|TRBJ1-1|TRBV6-1
CASSARFGGGAAFF
TGTGCCAGCAGTGCACGGTTCGGGGGTGGGGCAGCTTTCTTT
>13|-|-|TRBJ2-2|TRBV30
CAWSGFSTGELFF
TGTGCCTGGAGTGGGTTTAGCACCGGGGAGCTGTTTTTT
>15|-|-|TRBJ2-1|TRBV10-3
CAISDMGGLRNEQFF
TGTGCCATCAGTGATATGGGGGGACTTAGGAATGAGCAGTTCTTC
>14|TRBD1|many|TRBJ2-3|TRBV5-1
CASSLGTGEDTQYF
TGCGCCAGCAGCTTAGGGACAGGTGAAGATACGCAGTATTTT
>16|TRBD2|few|TRBJ2-2|TRBV7-8
CASSVVSGEFTGELFF
TGTGCCAGCAGCGTAGTAAGCGGGGAGTTCACCGGGGAGCTGTTTTTT
>13|TRBD1|few|TRBJ1-2|TRBV7-6
CASSLRGRGGYTF
TGTGCCAGCAGCTTAAGGGGGCGCGGTGGCTACACCTTC
>17|TRBD1|few|TRBJ2-1|TRBV27
CASSFWIGTGGVNEQFF
TGTGCCAGCAGTTTTTGGATAGGGACAGGGGGGGTAAATGAGCAGTTCTTC
>16|TRBD1|-|TRBJ2-2|TRBV6-1
CASLDPGQGLSGELFF
TGTGCCAGTCTTGATCCGGGACAGGGTTTATCCGGGGAGCTGTTTTTT
>15|-|few|TRBJ2-5|TRBV5-6
CASSLFQGVEETQYF
TGTGCCAGCAGCTTATTCCAGGGAGTCGAAGAGACCCAGTACTTC
>12|-|many|TRBJ2-1|TRBV29-1
CSAGTSGTEQFF
TGCAGCGCCGGGACCAGCGGCACTGAGCAGTTCTTC
>13|-|few|TRBJ2-5|TRBV7-9
CASTRGDQETQYF
TGTGCCAGCACGAGGGGTGACCAAGAGACCCAGTACTTC
>14|TRBD1|-|TRBJ2-1|TRBV4-3
CASSQQGASYEQFF
TGCGCCAGCAGCCAACAGGGGGCTAGCTATGAGCAGTTCTTC
>14|TRBD2|few|TRBJ2-5|TRBV29-1
CSVPTAGGWETQYF
TGCAGCGTCCCGACCGCGGGGGGCTGGGAGACCCAGTACTTC
>18|TRBD1|-|TRBJ1-2|TRBV28
CASSLVQGDRGHNYGYTF
TGTGCCAGCAGTTTAGTCCAAGGGGACAGGGGGCATAACTATGGCTACACCTTC
>14|TRBD2|few|TRBJ2-3|TRBV11-2
CASSFGGEADTQYF
TGTGCCAGCAGCTTTGGGGGGGAAGCAGATACGCAGTATTTT
>13|-|many|TRBJ2-5|TRBV29-1
CSVFRGNEETQYF
TGCAGCGTGTTCCGGGGGAACGAAGAGACCCAGTACTTC
>17|-|few|TRBJ2-1|TRBV7-9
CASSPSSGGHLYNEQFF
TGTGCCAGCAGTCCCAGTTCCGGGGGCCATCTATACAATGAGCAGTTCTTC
>14|-|few|TRBJ1-3|TRBV29-1
CSVEKGNSGNTIYF
TGCAGCGTTGAAAAGGGGAACTCTGGAAACACCATATATTTT